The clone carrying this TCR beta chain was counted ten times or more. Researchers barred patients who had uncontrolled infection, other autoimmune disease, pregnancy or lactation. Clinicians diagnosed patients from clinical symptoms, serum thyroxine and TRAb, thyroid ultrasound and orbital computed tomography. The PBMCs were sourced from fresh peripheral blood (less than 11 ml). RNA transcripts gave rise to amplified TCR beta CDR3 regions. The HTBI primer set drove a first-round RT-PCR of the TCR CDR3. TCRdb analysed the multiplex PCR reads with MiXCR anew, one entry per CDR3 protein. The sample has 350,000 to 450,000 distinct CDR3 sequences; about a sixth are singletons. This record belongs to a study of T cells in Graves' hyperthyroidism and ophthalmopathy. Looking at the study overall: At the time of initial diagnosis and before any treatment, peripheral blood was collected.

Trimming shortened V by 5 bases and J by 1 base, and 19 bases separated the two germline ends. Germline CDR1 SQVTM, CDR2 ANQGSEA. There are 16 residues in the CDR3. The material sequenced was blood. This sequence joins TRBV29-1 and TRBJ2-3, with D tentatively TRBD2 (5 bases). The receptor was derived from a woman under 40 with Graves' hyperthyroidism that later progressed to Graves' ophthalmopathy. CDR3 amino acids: CSVSEGLVGRTDTQYF. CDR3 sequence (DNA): TGCAGCGTTTCTGAGGGTCTTGTGGGCCGCACAGATACGCAGTATTTT.